The rows below give T cell receptor beta chains drawn from one sample of a study of cytomegalovirus exposure and HLA in healthy donors. The assay was immunoSEQ multiplex PCR, and TCRdb's table has in-frame clones only and misses some. This listing includes 150,000 to 250,000 clones. The specimen was PBMCs. These TCRs come from a boy younger than 18 in good health and CMV-seronegative. Both conserved end residues are part of each CDR3.

>TRBJ2-3|19|TRBV10-1
CASSESISTGDRSTDTQYF
>TRBJ1-4|16|TRBV5-4
CASSLAGQGMNEKLFF
>TRBJ1-1|14|TRBV5-1
CASSLGQGRTEAFF
>TRBJ2-1|16|TRBV10-2
CASKESGQGGYNEQFF
>TRBJ1-1|16|TRBV18
CASSPLHRGGDTKAFF
>TRBJ1-2|16|TRBV9
CASSVDGRTGKNGYTF
>TRBJ1-1|13|TRBV7-3
CASSLIGVTEAFF
>TRBJ2-1|14|TRBV7-9
CASSLVPGFGEQFF
>TRBJ2-1|14|TRBV4-2
CASSPTGGYNEQFF
>TRBJ1-1|15|TRBV6-5
CASSPGGGRGTEAFF
>TRBJ1-1|12|TRBV6-5
CASMILGGAVFF
>TRBJ1-2|15|TRBV7-9
CASSPPDRMNYGYTF
>TRBJ2-7|14|TRBV4-3
CASSISTGDGEQYF
>TRBJ2-1|14|TRBV5-1
CASSPLAGGNEQFF
>TRBJ2-3|15|TRBV5-1
CASSLGQGATDTQYF
>TRBJ1-3|18|TRBV7-2
CASSHPTGVQPSGNTIYF
>TRBJ2-5|14|TRBV9
CASSVAAGTETQYF
>TRBJ1-1|17|TRBV7-9
CASSLGTRHRESTEAFF
>TRBJ1-1|16|TRBV4-3
CASSQAHVNMNTEAFF
>TRBJ1-1|13|TRBV29-1
CSVHRDRGTEAFF
>TRBJ1-4|14|TRBV19
CASRLTGGNEKLFF
>TRBJ1-4|15|TRBV5-1
CASSPGPGGSEKLFF
>TRBJ2-1|13|TRBV15
CATSRDRGDEQFF
>TRBJ2-1|14|TRBV7-3
CASSLIAGDNEQFF
>TRBJ2-1|16|TRBV27
CASSLSALASYNEQFF
>TRBJ1-2|13|TRBV19
CASSPQGYYGYTF
>TRBJ2-1|15|TRBV18
CASSPKGRGLDEQFF
>TRBJ2-1|14|TRBV27
CASSSGGVYNEQFF
>TRBJ2-6|17|TRBV6-1
CASSGGQGLGGANVLTF
>TRBJ2-3|14|TRBV6-5
CASTQTGSTDTQYF
>TRBJ2-3|18|TRBV21-1
CASSKGWLAGGPGDTQYF
>TRBJ1-5|15|TRBV15
CATSRDEGQGQPQHF
>TRBJ2-7|17|TRBV11-2
CASSFSNSRTGGYEQYF
>TRBJ1-5|14|TRBV15
CATSLDGGNQPQHF
>TRBJ2-7|17|TRBV5-1
CASRAPVSLGQVDEQYF
>TRBJ1-1|14|TRBV28
CASSPTGENTEAFF